A selection of T cell receptor beta chains follows, all from one sample in a study of a mutant IDH1 vaccine in newly diagnosed glioma. For these TCRs, the target antigens are not known. Assay: immunoSEQ multiplex PCR; the TCRdb copy retains only in-frame clones and omits some. The table has some 60,000 clones, approximately 80% seen once. The sample here was PBMCs, taken from a glioma patient whose treatment included an IDH1 peptide vaccine. These receptors all come from a young man with glioma. Each CDR3 is given with its conserved first and last residue. The D gene is left open where the match is weak. Rows may omit the clone size; those that give it use once, few, many or a size class.

clone_size: NA
j_call: TRBJ1-4
d_call: NA
v_call: TRBV28
cdr3_nt: TGTGCCAGCAGTTTATATGCAACTAATGAAAAACTGTTTTTT
cdr3_aa: CASSLYATNEKLFF

clone_size: NA
j_call: TRBJ1-2
d_call: TRBD1
v_call: TRBV28
cdr3_nt: TGTGCCAGCAGTTTACGGACAGGGGGCGCGGTCTATGGCTACACCTTC
cdr3_aa: CASSLRTGGAVYGYTF

clone_size: NA
j_call: TRBJ2-7
d_call: NA
v_call: TRBV10-3
cdr3_nt: TGTGCCATCCGCCCCCAGGGTTTATGGACTAACGAGCAGTACTTC
cdr3_aa: CAIRPQGLWTNEQYF

clone_size: NA
j_call: TRBJ2-5
d_call: NA
v_call: TRBV5-1
cdr3_nt: TGCGCCTGCAGCTTACAGGGCCGGGGGGCAGAAGAGACCCAGTACTTC
cdr3_aa: CACSLQGRGAEETQYF

clone_size: NA
j_call: TRBJ2-3
d_call: NA
v_call: TRBV10-3
cdr3_nt: TGTGCCATCAGTGAGTCGTTGTACTTTTTCGTCGGGGGAACAGATACGCAGTATTTT
cdr3_aa: CAISESLYFFVGGTDTQYF

clone_size: NA
j_call: TRBJ1-2
d_call: NA
v_call: TRBV30
cdr3_nt: TGTGCCTGGAGTGGCGGACCCTTCTATGGCTACACCTTC
cdr3_aa: CAWSGGPFYGYTF

clone_size: NA
j_call: TRBJ2-6
d_call: NA
v_call: TRBV27
cdr3_nt: TGTGCCAGCAGTTTTCAGCGACCTGGGGCCAACGTCCTGACTTTC
cdr3_aa: CASSFQRPGANVLTF

clone_size: NA
j_call: TRBJ2-1
d_call: NA
v_call: TRBV5-1
cdr3_nt: TGCGCCAGCAGCTTGCTTGGACTTCCCCCTAATGAGCAGTTCTTC
cdr3_aa: CASSLLGLPPNEQFF

clone_size: NA
j_call: TRBJ1-1
d_call: NA
v_call: TRBV2
cdr3_nt: TGTGCCAGCAGGGAGGGGCGAGAAGCTTTCTTT
cdr3_aa: CASREGREAFF

clone_size: NA
j_call: TRBJ1-5
d_call: NA
v_call: TRBV28
cdr3_nt: TGTGCCAGCAGTTTAACTCTTCAGCCCCAGCATTTT
cdr3_aa: CASSLTLQPQHF

clone_size: few
j_call: TRBJ2-5
d_call: NA
v_call: TRBV18
cdr3_nt: TGTGCCAGCTCACGGGGGACCCAAGAGACCCAGTACTTC
cdr3_aa: CASSRGTQETQYF

clone_size: NA
j_call: TRBJ2-1
d_call: TRBD2
v_call: TRBV9
cdr3_nt: TGTGCCAGCAGCGCCGCGAGAAGGGGTCTAGCGGAATACAATGAGCAGTTCTTC
cdr3_aa: CASSAARRGLAEYNEQFF

clone_size: NA
j_call: TRBJ2-1
d_call: TRBD2
v_call: TRBV7-2
cdr3_nt: TGTGCCAGCAGCTTAGCAACTAGCGGGAGGGCCGTCGAGTTCTTC
cdr3_aa: CASSLATSGRAVEFF

clone_size: NA
j_call: TRBJ1-2
d_call: NA
v_call: TRBV28
cdr3_nt: TGTGCCAGCAGTTTAATCGGAAATGGCTATGGCTACACCTTC
cdr3_aa: CASSLIGNGYGYTF

clone_size: NA
j_call: TRBJ1-1
d_call: NA
v_call: TRBV10-3
cdr3_nt: TGTGCCATCAAAGGTGTCAGTCTAGGAGAAGCTTTCTTT
cdr3_aa: CAIKGVSLGEAFF

clone_size: NA
j_call: TRBJ1-1
d_call: NA
v_call: TRBV6-5
cdr3_nt: TGTGCCAGCAGTCTAGGGCTTGGGGGAACTGAAGCTTTCTTT
cdr3_aa: CASSLGLGGTEAFF